The rows below give T cell receptor beta chains drawn from one sample of a study of cytomegalovirus exposure and HLA in healthy donors. Sequenced by immunoSEQ multiplex PCR; TCRdb stores in-frame clones only, minus some. This sample yields about 360,000 clones, of which 86% are seen a single time; 0.83% belongs to the top ten. Sequencing used PBMCs. These TCRs come from a woman aged 18-29 years in good health and CMV-seronegative. Each CDR3 is given with its conserved first and last residue. Fields, in order: D gene, J gene, clone size, V gene, CDR3 protein, CDR3 DNA. D genes are given only for firm matches. Expanded clones get a size class; other rows say once, few or many, or leave the size out.

D: TRBD1; J: TRBJ1-2; size: NA; V: TRBV27; CDR3: CASSFLGTGDTYGYTF; DNA: TGTGCCAGCAGTTTTCTCGGGACAGGGGATACCTATGGCTACACCTTC
D: TRBD1; J: TRBJ1-2; size: NA; V: TRBV6-5; CDR3: CASSYPGGVGGYTF; DNA: TGTGCCAGCAGTTACCCAGGGGGCGTTGGGGGCTACACCTTC
D: TRBD2; J: TRBJ2-1; size: NA; V: TRBV10-3; CDR3: CAIRTSDYNEQFF; DNA: TGTGCCATCAGGACTAGCGACTACAATGAGCAGTTCTTC
D: TRBD1; J: TRBJ2-5; size: NA; V: TRBV7-6; CDR3: CASSLVGGPPGETQYF; DNA: TGTGCCAGCAGCTTAGTAGGGGGCCCCCCGGGAGAGACCCAGTACTTC
D: TRBD1; J: TRBJ1-2; size: NA; V: TRBV2; CDR3: CASYGTGRYHYGYTF; DNA: TGTGCCAGCTATGGGACAGGGAGATATCACTATGGCTACACCTTC
D: TRBD1; J: TRBJ2-3; size: NA; V: TRBV2; CDR3: CASTGRLRDRSNTQYF; DNA: TGTGCCAGCACAGGGCGCCTCCGGGACAGGAGCAATACGCAGTATTTT
D: TRBD2; J: TRBJ2-1; size: NA; V: TRBV2; CDR3: CASSEAFGFSSGGDNEQFF; DNA: TGTGCCAGCAGTGAAGCATTCGGGTTCTCTAGCGGGGGGGACAATGAGCAGTTCTTC
D: TRBD1; J: TRBJ1-1; size: NA; V: TRBV5-1; CDR3: CASSSVGTGATEAFF; DNA: TGCGCCAGCAGCTCAGTCGGGACAGGGGCCACTGAAGCTTTCTTT
D: NA; J: TRBJ1-2; size: NA; V: TRBV7-9; CDR3: CASSPLVDYGYTF; DNA: TGTGCCAGCAGCCCTCTGGTAGACTATGGCTACACCTTC
D: TRBD1; J: TRBJ1-6; size: NA; V: TRBV11-2; CDR3: CASRGTGGYNSPLHF; DNA: TGTGCCAGCAGGGGGACAGGGGGTTATAATTCACCCCTCCACTTT
D: TRBD2; J: TRBJ2-7; size: NA; V: TRBV15; CDR3: CATSRETSGLSYEQYF; DNA: TGTGCCACCAGCAGAGAGACTAGCGGACTCTCCTACGAGCAGTACTTC
D: TRBD2; J: TRBJ2-5; size: NA; V: TRBV11-2; CDR3: CASSLVPAGGAETQYF; DNA: TGTGCCAGCAGCTTAGTTCCAGCGGGGGGAGCAGAGACCCAGTACTTC
D: NA; J: TRBJ2-7; size: few; V: TRBV5-1; CDR3: CASSTRGVYEQYF; DNA: TGCGCCAGCAGCACCAGGGGTGTCTACGAGCAGTACTTC
D: NA; J: TRBJ1-2; size: NA; V: TRBV6-1; CDR3: CASSESIQTGSSGYTF; DNA: TGTGCCAGCAGTGAATCGATTCAAACAGGGTCCTCTGGCTACACCTTC
D: NA; J: TRBJ1-6; size: NA; V: TRBV2; CDR3: CASVSSYNSPLHF; DNA: TGTGCCAGTGTCAGCTCCTATAATTCACCCCTCCACTTT
D: TRBD1; J: TRBJ1-3; size: NA; V: TRBV29-1; CDR3: CSAQDPGQGAGNTIYF; DNA: TGCAGCGCGCAGGATCCGGGACAGGGGGCTGGAAACACCATATATTTT
D: NA; J: TRBJ2-3; size: NA; V: TRBV10-1; CDR3: CASSDLDRGRTDTQYF; DNA: TGCGCCAGCAGTGACCTAGATAGGGGAAGGACAGATACGCAGTATTTT
D: TRBD2; J: TRBJ2-1; size: NA; V: TRBV6-1; CDR3: CASELLAGVYNEQFF; DNA: TGTGCCAGCGAGTTACTAGCGGGAGTTTACAATGAGCAGTTCTTC
D: NA; J: TRBJ1-5; size: few; V: TRBV5-3; CDR3: CARSGRCRCNQPQHF; DNA: TGTGCCAGAAGCGGGAGATGCCGCTGCAATCAGCCCCAGCATTTT
D: TRBD1; J: TRBJ2-7; size: NA; V: TRBV7-6; CDR3: CASSTDRGYYEQYF; DNA: TGTGCCAGCAGCACGGACAGGGGGTACTACGAGCAGTACTTC
D: NA; J: TRBJ1-5; size: NA; V: TRBV6-1; CDR3: CASSEEGLSNQPQHF; DNA: TGTGCCAGCAGTGAAGAGGGACTAAGCAATCAGCCCCAGCATTTT
D: TRBD1; J: TRBJ1-4; size: NA; V: TRBV11-2; CDR3: CASSLYLVDRVKLFF; DNA: TGTGCCAGCAGCTTATACCTAGTGGACAGGGTAAAGCTGTTTTTT
D: TRBD2; J: TRBJ2-1; size: NA; V: TRBV6-1; CDR3: CASSSSGGAGNEQFF; DNA: TGTGCCAGCAGTTCAAGCGGGGGGGCCGGCAATGAGCAGTTCTTC
D: TRBD1; J: TRBJ2-5; size: NA; V: TRBV7-7; CDR3: CASSFYPRDRGRVWETQYF; DNA: TGTGCCAGCAGCTTCTACCCTCGGGACAGGGGGCGCGTGTGGGAGACCCAGTACTTC
D: NA; J: TRBJ1-1; size: NA; V: TRBV11-2; CDR3: CASSLGPRTEAFF; DNA: TGTGCCAGCAGCTTGGGCCCCCGAACTGAAGCTTTCTTT
D: TRBD2; J: TRBJ2-3; size: NA; V: TRBV7-9; CDR3: CASSPSGATYTDTQYF; DNA: TGTGCCAGCAGCCCTAGCGGGGCTACCTACACAGATACGCAGTATTTT
D: TRBD1; J: TRBJ1-2; size: NA; V: TRBV7-9; CDR3: CAGFSTGGDYGYTF; DNA: TGTGCCGGTTTTTCGACAGGGGGGGACTATGGCTACACCTTC
D: NA; J: TRBJ1-3; size: NA; V: TRBV25-1; CDR3: CASSSGSGNTIYF; DNA: TGTGCCAGCAGTTCGGGGTCTGGAAACACCATATATTTT
D: NA; J: TRBJ1-1; size: NA; V: TRBV6-1; CDR3: CASSEAAALNTEAFF; DNA: TGTGCCAGCAGTGAGGCCGCCGCACTGAACACTGAAGCTTTCTTT
D: NA; J: TRBJ1-1; size: NA; V: TRBV19; CDR3: CASSMHGNTEAFF; DNA: TGTGCCAGTAGTATGCACGGGAACACTGAAGCTTTCTTT
D: NA; J: TRBJ1-5; size: NA; V: TRBV5-6; CDR3: CASSLYSMSDSQPQHF; DNA: TGTGCCAGCAGCTTATACTCGATGTCAGACAGCCAGCCCCAGCATTTT
D: NA; J: TRBJ2-2; size: NA; V: TRBV28; CDR3: CARKTGHTGELFF; DNA: TGTGCCAGGAAGACAGGACACACCGGGGAGCTGTTTTTT
D: NA; J: TRBJ1-1; size: few; V: TRBV4-2; CDR3: CASSQGTENTEAFF; DNA: TGTGCCAGCAGCCAAGGTACAGAGAACACTGAAGCTTTCTTT